This entry features one TCR beta chain sequence. This clonotype came up a few times. Its antigen has not been determined. Base qualities are missing; no much larger clone stands one base away. Taken from the germline V gene, the CDR1 and CDR2 loops are MNHEY and SVGEGT. From the cysteine through the phenylalanine, the CDR3 covers 15 amino acids. Of all the DNA, just the CDR3 is kept, 45 bases in frame from base 1. V lost 6 bases and J lost 2 bases; the stretch between them is 14 bases long. The receptor library was made with RT-PCR. Sequencing instrument: Illumina MiSeq. The public reads were reprocessed in TCRdb via fastp at Q25 and MiXCR, keeping in-frame beta chains. Records with the same CDR3 protein are collapsed into one entry carrying the most frequent genes and DNA. The sample table contains about 680,000 distinct CDR3 sequences; only one count was recorded for approximately 15% of them. 3.6% of the sample is held by the ten biggest clonotypes.

The data originate from a study (dated by TCRdb to about 2016). The chain links TRBV6-2 or TRBV6-3 with TRBJ1-5; TRBD1 is possibly the D segment (5 matching bases). This clonotype was obtained from a female donor in good health, serving as a healthy control. The sequencing input was memory CD4+ T cells from blood. In nucleotides, the sequence is TGTGCCAGCAGCGACGGGGGGTTCGGCAATCAGCCCCAGCATTTT. This encodes CASSDGGFGNQPQHF.